This entry is about one TCR beta chain. The target antigen is unknown. Donors, without exception, were Caucasian adults residing in Nashville, Tennessee. Germline assignment: CDR1 SGHAT and CDR2 FQNNGV. Trimming at V came to 4 bases and at J to 3 bases, leaving 15 bases not matched to a gene. CDR3 length: 19 amino acids. This entry comes from a study of shared clonotypes between healthy human individuals. Study observations and caveats: Larger estimated richness was generally seen in naive subsets than in memory subsets.

Each subset's genomic DNA was shared equally among a number of immunoSEQ plates. Here immunoSEQ multiplex PCR was the method, and the copy in TCRdb shows in-frame clones only, minus some. The sample has about 1.1 million clones, approximately 77% seen once; the top ten hold 0.89%. The rearrangement uses TRBV11-2 and TRBJ2-1, with 10 bases identical to TRBD2. This TCR came from a man aged 18 to 30 in good health. Some clones in this sample may be carry-over from other donors' samples. Sequenced input: memory CD4+ T cells from PBMCs. As for subset: CD45RA-negative fraction. The CDR3 nucleotides read TGTGCCAGCAGCTCCTACATGATAGGACTAGCGGACAACTACAATGAGCAGTTCTTC. Translated: CASSSYMIGLADNYNEQFF.